Described below is a single T cell receptor beta chain sequence and its context. Produced via immunoSEQ multiplex PCR; TCRdb's table is partial and in-frame only. This repertoire shows roughly 70,000 clones, approximately 90% found once; its top ten account for just over 2.5%. Unmatched junction bases numbered 3, after V lost 7 bases and J lost 5 bases. This CDR3 is built from 13 residues. Germline V lookup: CDR1 MNHEY, CDR2 SMNVEV (reference sequence). The data were obtained in a study of blood T cell repertoires in COVID-19. Whole-study context: Sites in the United States, Italy and Spain provided acute and convalescent COVID-19 samples.

This sequence joins TRBV27 and TRBJ2-3; 10 bases are shared with TRBD2. Material for sequencing was peripheral blood. This receptor was identified in a man aged 45-65 years with COVID-19, enrolled during active disease. The CDR3 sequence is CASKLAGRDTQYF. The CDR3 DNA sequence: TGTGCCAGCAAACTAGCGGGAAGAGATACGCAGTATTTT.